These 2 T cell receptor beta chains were sequenced from one sample in a study of cytomegalovirus exposure and HLA in healthy donors. Here immunoSEQ multiplex PCR was the method, and the copy in TCRdb shows in-frame clones only, minus some. The table lists 100,000 to 150,000 clones, approximately 92% of them singletons, with 0.95% to 1.5% in the top ten. The source material was PBMCs. Receptors were obtained from a woman between 18 and 30 years old in good health and CMV-seronegative.

The chain carries TRBV5-4 and TRBJ1-5; no clear D. CDR3 length equals 13 residues. CDR1 is SGHNT, CDR2 YYREEE, per germline (reference sequence). V lost 3 bases and J lost 5, with 9 bases in between. In DNA form, the CDR3 reads TGTGCCAGCAGCTCCGGTCCCGATCAGCCCCAGCATTTT. Residues: CASSSGPDQPQHF.

The rearrangement uses TRBV15 and TRBJ1-1; D remains ambiguous. The germline V gene encodes CDR1 LNHNV and CDR2 YYDKDF (reference sequence). The CDR3 length is 15 residues. The germline V and J ends were trimmed by 0 bases and 1 base, with 9 bases remaining between them. CDR3 nucleotide sequence: TGTGCCACCAGCAGAGATCCTCCAGGGAACACTGAAGCTTTCTTT. Translating it yields CATSRDPPGNTEAFF.